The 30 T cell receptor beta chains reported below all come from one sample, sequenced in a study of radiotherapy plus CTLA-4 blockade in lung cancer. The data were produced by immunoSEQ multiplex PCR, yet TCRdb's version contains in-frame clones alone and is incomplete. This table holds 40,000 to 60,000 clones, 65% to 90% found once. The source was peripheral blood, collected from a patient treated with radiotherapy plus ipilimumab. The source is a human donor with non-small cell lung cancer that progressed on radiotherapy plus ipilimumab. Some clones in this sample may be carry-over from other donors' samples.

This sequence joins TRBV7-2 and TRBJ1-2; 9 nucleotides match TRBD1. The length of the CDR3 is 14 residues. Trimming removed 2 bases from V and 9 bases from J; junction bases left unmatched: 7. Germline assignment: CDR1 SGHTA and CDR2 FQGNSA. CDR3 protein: CASSLYGTGKSYTF. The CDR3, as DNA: TGTGCCAGCAGCTTATACGGGACAGGGAAAAGCTACACCTTC.

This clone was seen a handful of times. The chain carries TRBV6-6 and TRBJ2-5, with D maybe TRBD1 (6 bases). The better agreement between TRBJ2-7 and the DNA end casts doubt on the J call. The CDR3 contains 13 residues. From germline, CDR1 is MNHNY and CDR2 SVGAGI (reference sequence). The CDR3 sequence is CASTSQGPYEQYF. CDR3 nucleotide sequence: TGTGCCAGCACCTCACAGGGACCCTACGAGCAGTACTTC.

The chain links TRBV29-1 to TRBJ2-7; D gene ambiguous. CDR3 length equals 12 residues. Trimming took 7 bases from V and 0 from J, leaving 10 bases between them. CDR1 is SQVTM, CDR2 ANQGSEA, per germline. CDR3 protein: CSARSSSYEQYF. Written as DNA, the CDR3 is TGCAGCGCACGATCGAGCTCCTACGAGCAGTACTTC.

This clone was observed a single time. CDR3 sequence: CASSEIVGGNYGYTF. CDR3 nucleotides: TGTGCCAGCAGTGAAATTGTAGGAGGGAACTATGGCTACACCTTC. V gene TRBV6-1 combines with J gene TRBJ1-2, with D uncertain. The CDR3 runs to 15 residues. Germline-derived CDR1 and CDR2 are MNHNS and SASEGT. V was shortened by 2 bases and J by 2 bases, with 12 bases between the two germline ends.

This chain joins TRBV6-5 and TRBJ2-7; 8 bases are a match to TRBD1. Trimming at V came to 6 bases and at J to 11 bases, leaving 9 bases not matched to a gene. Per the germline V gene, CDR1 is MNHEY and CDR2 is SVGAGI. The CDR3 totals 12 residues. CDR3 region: CASRSRTGREYF. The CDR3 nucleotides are TGTGCCAGCAGATCTAGGACAGGGCGAGAGTACTTC.

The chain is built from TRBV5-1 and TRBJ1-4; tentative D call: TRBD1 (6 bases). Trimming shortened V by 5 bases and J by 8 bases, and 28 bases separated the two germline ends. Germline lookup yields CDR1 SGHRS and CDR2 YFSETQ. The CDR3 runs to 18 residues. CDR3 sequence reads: CASRAQGNFRPGEEKLFF. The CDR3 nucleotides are TGCGCCAGCAGGGCTCAGGGAAATTTCCGACCAGGGGAGGAAAAACTGTTTTTT.

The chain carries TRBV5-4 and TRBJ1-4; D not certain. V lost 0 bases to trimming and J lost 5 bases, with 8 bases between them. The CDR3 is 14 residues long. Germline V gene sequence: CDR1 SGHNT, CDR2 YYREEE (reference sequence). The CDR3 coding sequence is TGTGCCAGCAGCTTGGGAACTACGAATGAAAAACTGTTTTTT. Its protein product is CASSLGTTNEKLFF.

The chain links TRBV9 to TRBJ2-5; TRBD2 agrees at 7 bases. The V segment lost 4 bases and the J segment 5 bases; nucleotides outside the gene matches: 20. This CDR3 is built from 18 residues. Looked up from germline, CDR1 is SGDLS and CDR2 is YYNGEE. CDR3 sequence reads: CASSLVSVQVAGMETQYF. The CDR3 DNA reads TGTGCCAGCAGCCTGGTAAGTGTCCAGGTAGCGGGTATGGAGACCCAGTACTTC.

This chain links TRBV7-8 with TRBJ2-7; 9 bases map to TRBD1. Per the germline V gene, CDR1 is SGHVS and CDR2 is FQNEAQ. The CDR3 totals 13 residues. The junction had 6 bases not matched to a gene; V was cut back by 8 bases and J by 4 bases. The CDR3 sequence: CASGSDRGYEQYF. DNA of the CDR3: TGTGCCAGCGGGTCGGACAGGGGATACGAGCAGTACTTC.

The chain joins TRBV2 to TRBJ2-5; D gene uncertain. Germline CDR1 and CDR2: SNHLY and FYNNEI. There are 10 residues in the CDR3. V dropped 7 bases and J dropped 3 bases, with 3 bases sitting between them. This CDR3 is CASNKETQYF. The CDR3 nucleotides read TGTGCCAGCAATAAAGAGACCCAGTACTTC. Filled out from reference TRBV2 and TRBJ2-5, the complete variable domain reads EPEVTQTPSHQVTQMGQEVILRCVPISNHLYFYWYRQILGQKVEFLVSFYNNEISEKSEIFDDQFSVERPDGSNFTLKIRSTKLEDSAMYFCASNKETQYFGPGTRLLVL.

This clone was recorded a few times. Here the CDR3 DNA reads TGTGCCAGCGGTAGGGACAGGGAGCAGTACTTC. Translating gives CASGRDREQYF. The chain has TRBV27 and TRBJ2-7; 8 nucleotides agree with TRBD1. Germline V gives CDR1 MNHEY, CDR2 SMNVEV (reference sequence). J was trimmed by 7 bases and V by 8 bases; bases with no gene match: 4. This CDR3 region has 11 residues.

CDR3 loop: CASSSGVSDTQYF. CDR3 coding DNA: TGTGCCAGCAGCAGCGGGGTATCAGATACGCAGTATTTT. This chain links TRBV7-2 with TRBJ2-3; 7 nucleotides agree with TRBD2. From germline, CDR1 is SGHTA and CDR2 FQGNSA. CDR3 length: 13 residues. Trimming at V came to 5 bases and at J to 4 bases, leaving 3 bases not matched to a gene.

The CDR3 loop reads CASARVSNQPQHF. In nucleotides, the CDR3 is TGTGCCAGCGCCCGGGTTAGCAATCAGCCCCAGCATTTT. The chain uses TRBV6-5 and TRBJ1-5; D not certain. The ends were cut back, 8 bases at V and 0 bases at J, with 8 bases in the middle. The CDR3 length is 13 residues. The germline CDR1 and CDR2 sequences are MNHEY and SVGAGI.

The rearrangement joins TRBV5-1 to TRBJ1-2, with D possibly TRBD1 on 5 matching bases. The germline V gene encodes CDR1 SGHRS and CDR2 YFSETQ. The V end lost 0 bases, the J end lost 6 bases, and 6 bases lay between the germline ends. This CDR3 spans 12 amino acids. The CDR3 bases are TGCGCCAGCAGCTTGGGGGGCAATGGCTACACCTTC. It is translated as CASSLGGNGYTF.

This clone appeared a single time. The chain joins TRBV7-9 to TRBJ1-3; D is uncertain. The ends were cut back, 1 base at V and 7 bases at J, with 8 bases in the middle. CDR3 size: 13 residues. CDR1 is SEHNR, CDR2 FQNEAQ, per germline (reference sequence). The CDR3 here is CASSLDQVNTIYF. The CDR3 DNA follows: TGTGCCAGCAGCTTAGACCAGGTGAACACCATATATTTT.

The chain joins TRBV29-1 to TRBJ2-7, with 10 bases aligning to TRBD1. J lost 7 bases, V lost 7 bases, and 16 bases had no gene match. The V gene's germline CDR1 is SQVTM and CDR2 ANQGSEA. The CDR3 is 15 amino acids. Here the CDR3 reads CSAKPGQGRLGEQYF. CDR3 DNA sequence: TGCAGCGCGAAACCGGGACAGGGGCGTCTGGGAGAGCAGTACTTC.

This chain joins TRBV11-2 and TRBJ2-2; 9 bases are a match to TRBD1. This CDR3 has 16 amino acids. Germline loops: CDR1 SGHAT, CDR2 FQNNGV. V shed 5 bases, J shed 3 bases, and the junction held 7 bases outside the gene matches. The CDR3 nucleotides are TGTGCCAGCAGCCCTGGGACAGGGTGGTACACCGGGGAGCTGTTTTTT. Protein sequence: CASSPGTGWYTGELFF.

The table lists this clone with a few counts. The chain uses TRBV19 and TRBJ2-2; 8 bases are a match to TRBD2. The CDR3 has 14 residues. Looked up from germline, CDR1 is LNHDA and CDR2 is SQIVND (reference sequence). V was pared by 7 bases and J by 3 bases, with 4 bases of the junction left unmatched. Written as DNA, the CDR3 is TGTGCCAGTACCGACGGGGGGGACACCGGGGAGCTGTTTTTT. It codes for CASTDGGDTGELFF.

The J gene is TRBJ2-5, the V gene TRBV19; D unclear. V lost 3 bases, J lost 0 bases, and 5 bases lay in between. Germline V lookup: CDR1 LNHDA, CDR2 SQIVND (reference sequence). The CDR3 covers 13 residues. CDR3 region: CASSIQYQETQYF. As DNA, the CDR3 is TGTGCCAGTAGTATTCAGTACCAAGAGACCCAGTACTTC.

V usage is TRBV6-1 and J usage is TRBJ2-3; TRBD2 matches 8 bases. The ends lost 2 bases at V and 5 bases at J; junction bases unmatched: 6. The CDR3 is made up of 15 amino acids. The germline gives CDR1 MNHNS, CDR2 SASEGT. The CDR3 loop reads CASSELPLAGDTQYF. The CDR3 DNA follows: TGTGCCAGCAGTGAACTCCCGCTAGCGGGAGATACGCAGTATTTT.

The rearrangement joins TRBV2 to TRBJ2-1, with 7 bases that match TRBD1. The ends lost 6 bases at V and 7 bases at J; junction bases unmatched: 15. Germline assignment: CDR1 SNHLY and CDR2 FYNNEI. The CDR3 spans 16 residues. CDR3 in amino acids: CASRDYTGALGNEQFF. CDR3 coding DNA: TGTGCCAGCAGAGACTATACAGGGGCCCTGGGGAATGAGCAGTTCTTC. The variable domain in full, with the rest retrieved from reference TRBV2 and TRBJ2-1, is EPEVTQTPSHQVTQMGQEVILRCVPISNHLYFYWYRQILGQKVEFLVSFYNNEISEKSEIFDDQFSVERPDGSNFTLKIRSTKLEDSAMYFCASRDYTGALGNEQFFGPGTRLTVL.

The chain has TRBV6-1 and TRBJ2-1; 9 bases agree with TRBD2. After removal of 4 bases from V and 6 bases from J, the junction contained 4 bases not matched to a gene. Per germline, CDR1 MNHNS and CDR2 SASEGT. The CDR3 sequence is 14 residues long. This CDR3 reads CASSAQRGANEQFF. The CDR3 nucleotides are TGTGCCAGCAGTGCCCAGCGGGGGGCCAATGAGCAGTTCTTC.

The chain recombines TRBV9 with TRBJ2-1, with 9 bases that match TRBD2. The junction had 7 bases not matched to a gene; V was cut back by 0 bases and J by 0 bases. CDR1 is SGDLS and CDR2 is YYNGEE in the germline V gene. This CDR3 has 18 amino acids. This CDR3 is CASSVDPAGGNSYNEQFF. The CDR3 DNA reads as TGTGCCAGCAGCGTAGATCCAGCGGGGGGAAACTCCTACAATGAGCAGTTCTTC.

This CDR3 reads CASSPRRDRAWETQYF. CDR3 coding DNA: TGTGCCAGCAGCCCTCGCCGGGACAGGGCTTGGGAGACCCAGTACTTC. The chain couples TRBV9 to TRBJ2-5; the match to TRBD1 covers 9 bases. The CDR3 consists of 16 residues. V lost 4 bases and J lost 5; bases outside the gene matches: 12. Germline V CDR1 and CDR2: SGDLS, YYNGEE.

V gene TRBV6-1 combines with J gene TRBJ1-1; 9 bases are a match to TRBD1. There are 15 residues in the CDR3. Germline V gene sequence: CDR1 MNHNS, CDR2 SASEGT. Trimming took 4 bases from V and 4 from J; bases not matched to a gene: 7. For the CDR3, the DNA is TGTGCCAGCAGTGTGGGGACAGGGACGAGCACTGAAGCTTTCTTT. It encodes CASSVGTGTSTEAFF.

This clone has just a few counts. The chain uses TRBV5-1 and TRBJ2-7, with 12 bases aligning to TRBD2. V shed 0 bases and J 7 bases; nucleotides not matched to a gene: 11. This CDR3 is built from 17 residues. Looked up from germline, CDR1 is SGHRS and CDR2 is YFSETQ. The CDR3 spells CASSLGGLAGYGREQYF. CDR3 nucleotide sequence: TGCGCCAGCAGCTTGGGGGGACTAGCGGGTTATGGGAGAGAGCAGTACTTC.

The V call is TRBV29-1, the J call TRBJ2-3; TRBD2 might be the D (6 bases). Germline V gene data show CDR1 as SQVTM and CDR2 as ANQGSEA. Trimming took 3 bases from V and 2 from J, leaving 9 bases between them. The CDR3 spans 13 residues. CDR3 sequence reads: CSVEGLITDTQYF. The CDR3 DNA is TGCAGCGTTGAGGGACTGATCACAGATACGCAGTATTTT.

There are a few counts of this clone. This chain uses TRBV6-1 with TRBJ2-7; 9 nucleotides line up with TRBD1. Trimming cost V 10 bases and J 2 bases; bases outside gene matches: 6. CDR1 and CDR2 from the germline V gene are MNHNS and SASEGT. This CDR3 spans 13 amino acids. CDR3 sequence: CATYTGGPYEQYF. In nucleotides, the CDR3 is TGTGCCACCTATACAGGGGGCCCCTACGAGCAGTACTTC.

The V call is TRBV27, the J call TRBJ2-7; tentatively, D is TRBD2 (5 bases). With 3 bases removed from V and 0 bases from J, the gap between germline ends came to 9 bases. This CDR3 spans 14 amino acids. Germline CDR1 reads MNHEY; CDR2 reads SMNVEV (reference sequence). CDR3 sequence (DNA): TGTGCCAGCAGTTTGAAAGGGAGCTCCTACGAGCAGTACTTC. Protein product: CASSLKGSSYEQYF.

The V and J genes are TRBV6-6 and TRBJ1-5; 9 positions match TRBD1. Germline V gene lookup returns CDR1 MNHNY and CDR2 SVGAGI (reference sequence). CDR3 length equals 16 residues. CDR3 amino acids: CVTGDPGQGINQPQHF. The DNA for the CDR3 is TGTGTTACCGGGGATCCGGGACAGGGAATAAATCAGCCCCAGCATTTT.